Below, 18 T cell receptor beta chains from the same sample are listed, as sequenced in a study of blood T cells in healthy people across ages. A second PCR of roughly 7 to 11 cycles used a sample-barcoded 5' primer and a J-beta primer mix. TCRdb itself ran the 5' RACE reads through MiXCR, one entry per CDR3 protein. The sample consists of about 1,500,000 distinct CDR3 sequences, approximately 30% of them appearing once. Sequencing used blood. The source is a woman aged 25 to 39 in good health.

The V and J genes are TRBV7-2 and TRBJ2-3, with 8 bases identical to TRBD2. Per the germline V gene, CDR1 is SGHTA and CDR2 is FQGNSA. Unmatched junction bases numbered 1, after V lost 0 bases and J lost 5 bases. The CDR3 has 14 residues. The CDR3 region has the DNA TGTGCCAGCAGCTTAGCGAGCGGGAGAGATACGCAGTATTTT. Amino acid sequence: CASSLASGRDTQYF.

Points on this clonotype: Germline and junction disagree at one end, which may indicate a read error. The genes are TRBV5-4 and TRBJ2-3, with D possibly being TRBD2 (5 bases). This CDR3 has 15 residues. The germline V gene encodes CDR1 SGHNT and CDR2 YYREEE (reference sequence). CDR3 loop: CASSPGLPSTDTQYF. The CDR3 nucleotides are TGTGCCAGCAGCCCGGGATTACCTAGCACAGATACACAGTATTTT.

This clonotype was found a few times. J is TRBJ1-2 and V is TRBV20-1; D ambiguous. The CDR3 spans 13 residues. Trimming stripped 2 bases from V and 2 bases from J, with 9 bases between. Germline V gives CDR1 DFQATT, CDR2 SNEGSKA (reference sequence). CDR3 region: CSARPNANYGYTF. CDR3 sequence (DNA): TGCAGTGCTAGACCTAACGCCAACTATGGCTACACCTTC.

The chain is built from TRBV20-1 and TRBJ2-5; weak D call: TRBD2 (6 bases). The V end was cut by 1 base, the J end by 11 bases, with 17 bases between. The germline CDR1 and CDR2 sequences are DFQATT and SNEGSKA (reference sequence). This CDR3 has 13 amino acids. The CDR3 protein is CSARGPGTREQYF. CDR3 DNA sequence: TGCAGTGCTAGAGGACCCGGGACTCGGGAGCAGTACTTC.

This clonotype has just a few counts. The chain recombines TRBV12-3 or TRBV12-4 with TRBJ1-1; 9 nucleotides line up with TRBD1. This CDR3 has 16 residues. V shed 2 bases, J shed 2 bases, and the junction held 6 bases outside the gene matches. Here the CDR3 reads CASSLLQGAINTEAFF. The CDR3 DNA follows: TGTGCCAGCAGTTTACTACAGGGGGCGATTAACACTGAAGCTTTCTTT.

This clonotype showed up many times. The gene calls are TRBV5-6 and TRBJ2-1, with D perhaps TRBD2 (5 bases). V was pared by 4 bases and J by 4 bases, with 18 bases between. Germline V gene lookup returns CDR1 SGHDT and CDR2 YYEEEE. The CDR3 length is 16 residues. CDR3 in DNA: TGTGCCAGCAGCCCGATTAGAGGGCCGCCGTACAATGAGCAGTTCTTC. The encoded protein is CASSPIRGPPYNEQFF.

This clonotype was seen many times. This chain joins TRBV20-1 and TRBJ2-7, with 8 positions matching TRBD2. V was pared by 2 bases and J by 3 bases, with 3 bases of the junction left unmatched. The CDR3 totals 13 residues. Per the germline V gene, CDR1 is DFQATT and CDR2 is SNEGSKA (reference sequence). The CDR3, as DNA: TGCAGTGCTAGACTCAGCGGGAGCTACGAGCAGTACTTC. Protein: CSARLSGSYEQYF.

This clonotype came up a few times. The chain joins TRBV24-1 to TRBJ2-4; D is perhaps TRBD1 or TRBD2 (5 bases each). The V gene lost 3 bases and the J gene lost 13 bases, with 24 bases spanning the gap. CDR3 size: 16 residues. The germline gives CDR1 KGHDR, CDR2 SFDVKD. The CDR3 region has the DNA TGTGCCACCAGTGATCCCCGGCAGGGAGCCTACAATGAGCAGTACTTC. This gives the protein CATSDPRQGAYNEQYF.

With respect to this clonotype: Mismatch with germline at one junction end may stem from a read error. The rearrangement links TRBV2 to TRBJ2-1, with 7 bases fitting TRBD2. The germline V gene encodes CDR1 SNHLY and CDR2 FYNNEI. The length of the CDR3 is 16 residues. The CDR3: CTSRRLAASSYNEQFF. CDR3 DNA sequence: TGTACCAGCAGGAGGCTAGCGGCCTCCTCCTACAATGAGCAGTTCTTC.

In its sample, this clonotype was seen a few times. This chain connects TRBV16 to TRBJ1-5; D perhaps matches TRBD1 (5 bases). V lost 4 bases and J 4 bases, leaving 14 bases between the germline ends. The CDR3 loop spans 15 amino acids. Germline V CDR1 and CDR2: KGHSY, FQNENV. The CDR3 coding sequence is TGTGCCAGCAGCCTCTCCTTAAGGGGTAATCAGCCCCAGCATTTT. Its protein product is CASSLSLRGNQPQHF.

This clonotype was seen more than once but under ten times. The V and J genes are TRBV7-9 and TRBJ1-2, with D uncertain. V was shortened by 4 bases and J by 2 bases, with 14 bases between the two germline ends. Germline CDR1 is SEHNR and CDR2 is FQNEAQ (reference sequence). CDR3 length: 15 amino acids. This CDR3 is CASSSREGGNYGYTF. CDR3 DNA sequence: TGTGCCAGCAGCTCTAGGGAAGGCGGCAACTATGGCTACACCTTC.

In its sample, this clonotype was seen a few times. The CDR3 sequence: CASSLTVFARETQYF. CDR3 DNA sequence: TGTGCCAGCAGCTTAACGGTTTTCGCGAGGGAGACCCAGTACTTC. The chain employs TRBV7-2 and TRBJ2-5; D not resolved. Germline V CDR1 and CDR2: SGHTA, FQGNSA. V was clipped by 2 bases and J by 5 bases, with 15 bases between them. The CDR3 has 15 amino acids.

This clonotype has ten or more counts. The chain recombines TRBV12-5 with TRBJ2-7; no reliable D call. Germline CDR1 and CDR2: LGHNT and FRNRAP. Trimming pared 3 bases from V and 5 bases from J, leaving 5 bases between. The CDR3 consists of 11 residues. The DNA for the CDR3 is TGTGCTAGTGGTTTCGTAGACGAGCAGTACTTC. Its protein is CASGFVDEQYF.

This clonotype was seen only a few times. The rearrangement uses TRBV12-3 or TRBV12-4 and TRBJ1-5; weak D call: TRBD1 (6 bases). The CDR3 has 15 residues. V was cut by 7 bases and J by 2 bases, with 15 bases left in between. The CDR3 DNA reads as TGTGCCAGCACACTCAGGGGAGGACGCAATCAGCCCCAGCATTTT. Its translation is CASTLRGGRNQPQHF.

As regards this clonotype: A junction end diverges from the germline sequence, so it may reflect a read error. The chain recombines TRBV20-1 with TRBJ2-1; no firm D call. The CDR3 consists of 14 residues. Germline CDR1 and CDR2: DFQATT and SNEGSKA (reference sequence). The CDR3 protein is CSAPPLGSYNEQFF. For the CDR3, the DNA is TGCAGTGCCCCCCCACTGGGCTCCTACAATGAACAGTTCTTC.

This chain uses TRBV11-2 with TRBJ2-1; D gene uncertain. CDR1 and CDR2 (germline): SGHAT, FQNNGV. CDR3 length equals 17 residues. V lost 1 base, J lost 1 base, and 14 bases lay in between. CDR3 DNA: TGTGCCAGCAGCTTAGCGGGCCAAGAGGCGTCCTACAATGAGCAGTTCTTC. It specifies CASSLAGQEASYNEQFF.

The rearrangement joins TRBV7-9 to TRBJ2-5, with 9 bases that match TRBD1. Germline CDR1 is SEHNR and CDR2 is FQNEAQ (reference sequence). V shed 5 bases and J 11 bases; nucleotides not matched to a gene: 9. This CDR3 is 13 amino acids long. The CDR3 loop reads CASSRDRADEQYF. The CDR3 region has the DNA TGTGCCAGCAGCCGGGACAGGGCGGATGAGCAGTACTTC.

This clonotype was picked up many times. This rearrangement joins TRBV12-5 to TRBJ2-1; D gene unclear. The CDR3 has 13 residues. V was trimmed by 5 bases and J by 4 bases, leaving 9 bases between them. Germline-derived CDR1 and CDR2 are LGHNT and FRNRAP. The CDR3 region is CASGDLRYNEQFF. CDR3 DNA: TGTGCTAGTGGTGACCTCCGGTACAATGAGCAGTTCTTC.